These 3 T cell receptor beta chains came from one sample sequenced in a study of T cell changes during pregnancy in multiple sclerosis (dated by TCRdb to about 2019). The library came from the immunoSEQ multiplex PCR assay. TCRdb took over this immuneACCESS table, retaining in-frame rearrangements with V and J assigned. Such tables are incomplete; in checked studies, under half of the missing clones stem from an unresolved V gene, and the remainder is unexplained. For this sample there are about 76,000 clones; more than 85% appear just once. Approximately 1.6% of the sample lies in the top ten. The sample consisted of peripheral blood, taken in the first trimester of pregnancy. These receptor sequences come from a female donor in good health, enrolled as a control in a pregnancy study.

This CDR3 reads CASRGTGNQPQHF. The CDR3 DNA is TGTGCCAGCAGGGGCACCGGCAATCAGCCCCAGCATTTT. The V call is TRBV6-5, the J call TRBJ1-5; D remains ambiguous. V shed 6 bases and J shed 2 bases, with 8 bases lying between them. This CDR3 spans 13 amino acids. CDR1 is MNHEY, CDR2 SVGAGI, per germline.

The rearrangement joins TRBV4-2 to TRBJ2-3; TRBD2 matches at 8 bases. The germline V gene encodes CDR1 LGHNA and CDR2 YNFKEQ. The V gene end was trimmed by 6 bases and the J gene end by 4 bases; junction bases not matched to a gene: 15. The CDR3 runs to 17 residues. The CDR3 DNA follows: TGTGCCAGCAGACTCAAGCGGGAGCGGGTTGAGGCAGATACGCAGTATTTT. The encoded protein is CASRLKRERVEADTQYF.

This sequence joins TRBV7-9 and TRBJ2-2; D unresolved. The CDR3 covers 13 residues. Germline CDR1 and CDR2: SEHNR and FQNEAQ (reference sequence). V was clipped by 2 bases and J by 4 bases, with 5 bases between them. CDR3 region: CASSLTITGELFF. In DNA form, the CDR3 reads TGTGCCAGCAGCTTAACTATCACCGGGGAGCTGTTTTTT. Based on the CDR3 plus reference TRBV7-9 and TRBJ2-2, the full variable domain is DTGVSQNPRHKITKRGQNVTFRCDPISEHNRLYWYRQTLGQGPEFLTYFQNEAQLEKSRLLSDRFSAERPKGSFSTLEIQRTEQGDSAMYLCASSLTITGELFFGEGSRLTVL.